Listed below are T cell receptor beta chains from one sample, sequenced in a study of patients and donors after allogeneic stem cell transplantation. Via MiXCR, TCRdb re-called the RT-PCR reads, giving one row per CDR3 protein. The sample contains about 24,000 distinct CDR3 sequences, about 45% of which appear only once. The sample taken for sequencing was blood, either unsorted or a sorted T cell fraction (not recorded which). The receptors were gathered from a human donor who was either an allogeneic HSCT recipient or a stem cell or donor lymphocyte infusion donor (not recorded which). It is not recorded whose cells these are; they may come from a transplant donor. Both conserved end residues are part of each CDR3. D genes are given only for firm matches. Size is omitted from some rows. Given values are once, few, many or a class for expanded clones.

J	D	size	V	DNA	CDR3
TRBJ1-1	.	many	TRBV19	TGTGCCAGTAATGCCGGGCCCCCGGGCACTGAAGCTTTCTTT	CASNAGPPGTEAFF
TRBJ2-7	TRBD2	.	TRBV4-1	TGCGCCAGCATACAAGGGACTAGCGGGAAGGACGAGCAGTACTTC	CASIQGTSGKDEQYF
TRBJ1-3	.	few	TRBV5-1	TGCGCCAGCAGCTCCGGCACTTCTGGAAACACCATATATTTT	CASSSGTSGNTIYF
TRBJ1-2	TRBD1	.	TRBV6-6	TGTGCCAGCAGTACATGGGACAGGGCCAACTATGGCTACACCTTC	CASSTWDRANYGYTF
TRBJ1-2	.	.	TRBV7-9	TGTGCCAGCAGCTTAAACAGCAGGGGAGGTGGCTACACCTTC	CASSLNSRGGGYTF
TRBJ1-2	.	many	TRBV5-1	TGCGCCAGCAGCGCGGCCTCAGGGTGGTCCTATGGCTACACCTTC	CASSAASGWSYGYTF
TRBJ2-5	.	few	TRBV7-2	TGTGCCAGCAGCGTGATACGGACAGTAATGGAGACCCAGTACTTC	CASSVIRTVMETQYF
TRBJ1-2	.	.	TRBV3-1	TGTGCCAGCAGCCAATTCTTAAGCTACACCTTC	CASSQFLSYTF
TRBJ1-2	.	.	TRBV5-1	TGCGCCAGCAGCTTGGCCGGACTTCTCGGCTACACCTTC	CASSLAGLLGYTF
TRBJ1-5	.	many	TRBV7-9	TGTGCCAGCAGCCCGCAGGTTGCAACTCAGCCCCAGCATTTT	CASSPQVATQPQHF
TRBJ2-1	TRBD2	.	TRBV4-1	TGCGCCAGCAGCCAAGCTCCTGGGACTACGAGCTCCTACAATGAGCAGTTCTTC	CASSQAPGTTSSYNEQFF
TRBJ2-3	.	.	TRBV18	TGTGCCAGCTCACCCGATTTTCGGGACACAGATACGCAGTATTTT	CASSPDFRDTDTQYF
TRBJ1-1	.	few	TRBV6-5	TGTGCCAGCAGTTACCACGGTATGAACACTGAAGCTTTCTTT	CASSYHGMNTEAFF
TRBJ2-3	TRBD2	few	TRBV5-1	TGCGCCAGCAGCCAGAGACTAGCGCTTAGCACAGATACGCAGTATTTT	CASSQRLALSTDTQYF
TRBJ1-1	.	.	TRBV5-1	TGCGCCAGCAGCTCCGTGTCGGAGAACACTGAAGCTTTCTTT	CASSSVSENTEAFF
TRBJ2-5	.	.	TRBV18	TGTGCCAGCTCCGCCGGGGCAGGGGTCGAGACCCAGTACTTC	CASSAGAGVETQYF
TRBJ2-3	TRBD2	.	TRBV20-1	TGCAGTGCTAATAGGCCAGCGGGAGTCGCAGATACGCAGTATTTT	CSANRPAGVADTQYF
TRBJ1-5	.	many	TRBV5-1	TGCGCCAGCAGCTTGACAGTCAATCAGCCCCAGCATTTT	CASSLTVNQPQHF
TRBJ2-5	.	.	TRBV15	TGTGCCACCAGCAGAGATCGTAGAAAGGGCTCAAACCAAGAGACCCAGTACTTC	CATSRDRRKGSNQETQYF
TRBJ2-7	.	.	TRBV20-1	TGCAGTGCTCCACCCCGGACTACCTACGAGCAGTACTTC	CSAPPRTTYEQYF
TRBJ1-2	.	many	TRBV6-1	TGTGCCACTTCCATAGCGACCGACATAGCCTATGGCTACACCTTC	CATSIATDIAYGYTF
TRBJ2-2	TRBD1	.	TRBV6-5	TGTGCCAGCAGTCGATACAAGGGGGCCTACGGGGAGCTGTTTTTT	CASSRYKGAYGELFF
TRBJ1-4	.	.	TRBV4-1	TGCGCCAGCAGCCAAGTACGTGCAACTAATGAAAAACTGTTTTTT	CASSQVRATNEKLFF
TRBJ2-5	.	.	TRBV12-3/TRBV12-4	TGTGCCAGCAGTTTGAGTAGGGATCCTACGGAGACCCAGTACTTC	CASSLSRDPTETQYF
TRBJ2-5	.	.	TRBV5-1	TGCGCCAGCAGCGTTGGGAACGGCCTCACGGCGGCGAAAATGTACTTC	CASSVGNGLTAAKMYF
TRBJ2-7	TRBD2	.	TRBV28	TGTGCCAGCAGTCCGACTAGCGGGGGGCCGATTTCCTACGAGCAGTACTTC	CASSPTSGGPISYEQYF
TRBJ1-4	TRBD1	few	TRBV12-3/TRBV12-4	TGTGCCAGCAAAACCCGACAGGGGGCAAGTGAAAAACTGTTTTTT	CASKTRQGASEKLFF
TRBJ2-4	TRBD1	few	TRBV3-1	TGTGCCAGCAGCCCCCTCGACAGGGAGAAAAACATTCAGTACTTC	CASSPLDREKNIQYF
TRBJ2-5	.	.	TRBV12-3/TRBV12-4	TGTGCCAGCAGTTTTGGCCCCTCGGAGACCCAGTACTTC	CASSFGPSETQYF
TRBJ1-2	.	.	TRBV11-1	TGTGCCAGCAGCTTGTCGCGGAACTATGGCTACACCTTC	CASSLSRNYGYTF
TRBJ2-2	TRBD2	.	TRBV5-1	TGCGCCAGCAGCGTACCGGGACTAGCGTCCGGGGAGCTGTTTTTT	CASSVPGLASGELFF
TRBJ1-1	TRBD1	.	TRBV15	TGTGCCACCAGCAGGACAGGGGGGACTGAAGCTTTCTTT	CATSRTGGTEAFF
TRBJ2-1	.	.	TRBV5-1	TGCGCCAGCAGCTTGGTAGGTTTCTCTTACAATGAGCAGTTCTTC	CASSLVGFSYNEQFF
TRBJ1-3	.	few	TRBV7-3	TGTGCCAGCAGCTTATGGCCGGGGGCCGTTGGAAACACCATATATTTT	CASSLWPGAVGNTIYF
TRBJ2-7	.	.	TRBV20-1	TGCAGTGCTAGGGACTACGAGCAGTACTTC	CSARDYEQYF
TRBJ2-1	TRBD1	.	TRBV18	TGTGCCAGCTCACCTAACGGACAGGGGGCTAACAATGAGCAGTTCTTC	CASSPNGQGANNEQFF
TRBJ2-1	TRBD1	.	TRBV20-1	TGCAGTGCTGGAGACAGGGTTAACAATGAGCAGTTCTTC	CSAGDRVNNEQFF
TRBJ2-2	TRBD1	few	TRBV18	TGTGCCAGCTCGCCCGGGACAGGGGGCATTCACACCGGGGAGCTGTTTTTT	CASSPGTGGIHTGELFF
TRBJ1-2	.	few	TRBV12-3/TRBV12-4	TGTGCCAGCAGTCCCGGGCCTCTCTATGGCTACACCTTC	CASSPGPLYGYTF
TRBJ1-4	.	.	TRBV12-3/TRBV12-4	TGTGCCAGCAGTTTATCTGTAGGTAATGAAAAACTGTTTTTT	CASSLSVGNEKLFF
TRBJ1-2	TRBD1	few	TRBV5-1	TGCGCCAGCAGTGGACAGGGAGATAACTATGGCTACACCTTC	CASSGQGDNYGYTF
TRBJ2-7	.	few	TRBV10-3	TGTGCCATCAGTGAAGGGGGTTACGAGCAGTACTTC	CAISEGGYEQYF
TRBJ1-2	TRBD1	.	TRBV18	TGTGCCAGCTCACCGAAAGGACAGGGGATTCCCTATGGCTACACCTTC	CASSPKGQGIPYGYTF